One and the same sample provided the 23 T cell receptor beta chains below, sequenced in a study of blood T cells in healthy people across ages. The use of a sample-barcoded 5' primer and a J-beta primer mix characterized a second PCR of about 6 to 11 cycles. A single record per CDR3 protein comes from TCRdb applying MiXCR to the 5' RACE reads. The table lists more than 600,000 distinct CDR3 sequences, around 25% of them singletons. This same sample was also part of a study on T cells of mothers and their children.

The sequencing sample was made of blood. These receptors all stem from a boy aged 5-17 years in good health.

CDR3 sequence (DNA): TGTGCCAGCAGCCACCAATTAACAGGGACGGATGGCTACACCTTC. Residues: CASSHQLTGTDGYTF. The genes are TRBV4-2 and TRBJ1-2; possibly TRBD1 for D (6 bases). The ends were cut back, 3 bases at V and 6 bases at J, with 17 bases in the middle. The CDR3 sequence is 15 residues long. CDR1 is LGHNA and CDR2 is YNFKEQ in the germline V gene.

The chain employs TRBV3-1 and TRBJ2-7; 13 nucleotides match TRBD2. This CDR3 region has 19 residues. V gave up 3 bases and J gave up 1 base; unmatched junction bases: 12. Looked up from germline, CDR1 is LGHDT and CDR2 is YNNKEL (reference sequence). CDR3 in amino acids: CASSHPTGTSGKPSYEQYF. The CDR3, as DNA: TGTGCCAGCAGCCATCCCACCGGGACTAGCGGGAAGCCATCCTACGAGCAGTACTTC.

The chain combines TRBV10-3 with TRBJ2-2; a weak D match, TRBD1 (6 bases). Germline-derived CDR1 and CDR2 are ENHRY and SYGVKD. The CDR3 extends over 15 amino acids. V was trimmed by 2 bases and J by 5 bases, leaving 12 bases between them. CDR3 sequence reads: CAISEPTGSTGELFF. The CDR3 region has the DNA TGTGCCATCAGTGAGCCCACAGGGTCGACCGGGGAGCTGTTTTTT.

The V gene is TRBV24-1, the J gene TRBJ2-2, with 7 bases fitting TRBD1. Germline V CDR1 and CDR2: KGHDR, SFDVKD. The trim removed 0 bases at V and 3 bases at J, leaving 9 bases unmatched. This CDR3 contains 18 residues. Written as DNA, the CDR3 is TGTGCCACCAGTGATTTGGGGTCCCGACAGGGACACACCGGGGAGCTGTTTTTT. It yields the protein CATSDLGSRQGHTGELFF.

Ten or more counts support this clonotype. CDR3 protein: CASSLREFETQYF. CDR3 in DNA: TGTGCCAGCAGTCTTAGAGAGTTCGAGACCCAGTACTTC. The chain combines TRBV4-2 with TRBJ2-5; D is undetermined. Looked up from germline, CDR1 is LGHNA and CDR2 is YNFKEQ. The CDR3 extends over 13 amino acids. Trimming took off 6 bases at V and 5 bases at J, with 13 bases between the two ends.

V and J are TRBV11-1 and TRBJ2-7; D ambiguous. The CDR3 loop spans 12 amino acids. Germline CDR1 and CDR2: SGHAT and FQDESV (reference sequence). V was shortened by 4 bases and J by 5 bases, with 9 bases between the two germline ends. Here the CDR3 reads CASSYTANEQYF. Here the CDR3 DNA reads TGTGCCAGCAGCTATACAGCTAACGAGCAGTACTTC.

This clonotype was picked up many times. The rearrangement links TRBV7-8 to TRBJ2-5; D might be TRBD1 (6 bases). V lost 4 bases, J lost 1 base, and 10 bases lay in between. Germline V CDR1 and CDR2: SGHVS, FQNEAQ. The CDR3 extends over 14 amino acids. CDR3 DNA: TGTGCCAGCAGCTCGCACAGGGCCCAAGAGACCCAGTACTTC. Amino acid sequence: CASSSHRAQETQYF.

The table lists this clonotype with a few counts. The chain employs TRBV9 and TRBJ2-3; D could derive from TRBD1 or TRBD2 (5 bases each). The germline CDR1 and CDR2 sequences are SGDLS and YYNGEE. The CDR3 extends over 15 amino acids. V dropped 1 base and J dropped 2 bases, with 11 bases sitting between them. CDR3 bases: TGTGCCAGCAGCGTATTCGGGACGTTCACAGATACGCAGTATTTT. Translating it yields CASSVFGTFTDTQYF.

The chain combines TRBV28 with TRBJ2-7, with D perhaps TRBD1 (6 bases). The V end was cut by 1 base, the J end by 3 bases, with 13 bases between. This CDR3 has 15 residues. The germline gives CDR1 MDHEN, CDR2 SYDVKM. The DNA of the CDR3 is TGTGCCAGCAGTTTATCAGGGGCGCGTATCTACGAGCAGTACTTC. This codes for CASSLSGARIYEQYF.

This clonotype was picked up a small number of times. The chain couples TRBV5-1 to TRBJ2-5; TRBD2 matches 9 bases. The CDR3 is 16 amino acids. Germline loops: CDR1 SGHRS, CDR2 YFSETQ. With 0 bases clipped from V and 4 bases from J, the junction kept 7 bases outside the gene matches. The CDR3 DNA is TGCGCCAGCAGCTTGGGGGGTAGCGGGAGCAGAGAGACCCAGTACTTC. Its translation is CASSLGGSGSRETQYF.

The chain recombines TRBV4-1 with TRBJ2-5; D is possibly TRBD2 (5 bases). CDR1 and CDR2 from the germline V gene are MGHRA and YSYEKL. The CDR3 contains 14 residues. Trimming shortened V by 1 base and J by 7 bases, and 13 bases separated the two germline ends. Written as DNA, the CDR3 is TGCGCCAGCAGCCAAGGAGCGGTACTTGGGACCCAGTACTTC. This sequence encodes CASSQGAVLGTQYF.

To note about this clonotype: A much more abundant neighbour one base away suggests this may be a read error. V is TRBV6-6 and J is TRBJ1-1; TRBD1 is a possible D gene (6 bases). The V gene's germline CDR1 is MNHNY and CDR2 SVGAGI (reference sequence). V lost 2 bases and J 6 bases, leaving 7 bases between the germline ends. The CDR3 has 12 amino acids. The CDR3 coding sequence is TGTGCCAGCAGTTACGAGGGGGCTGAAGCTTTCTTT. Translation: CASSYEGAEAFF.

CDR3 sequence (DNA): TGTGCCACCACCCCTGATGGGACAGGGAACTATGGCTACACCTTC. Amino acids: CATTPDGTGNYGYTF. The rearrangement links TRBV15 to TRBJ1-2, with 9 bases identical to TRBD1. This CDR3 has 15 amino acids. Germline loops: CDR1 LNHNV, CDR2 YYDKDF (reference sequence). V shed 7 bases and J 2 bases; nucleotides not matched to a gene: 8.

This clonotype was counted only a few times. CDR3: CASSQLGSQETQYF. The CDR3, as DNA: TGTGCCAGCAGCCAACTAGGATCGCAAGAGACCCAGTACTTC. The rearrangement links TRBV3-1 to TRBJ2-5, with no clear D. Germline loops: CDR1 LGHDT, CDR2 YNNKEL (reference sequence). The CDR3 consists of 14 residues. The germline V and J ends were trimmed by 2 bases and 2 bases, with 9 bases remaining between them.

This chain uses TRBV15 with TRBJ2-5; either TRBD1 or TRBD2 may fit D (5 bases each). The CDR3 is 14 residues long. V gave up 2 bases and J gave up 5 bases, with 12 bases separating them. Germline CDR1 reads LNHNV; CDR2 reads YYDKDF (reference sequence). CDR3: CATSRRGVLETQYF. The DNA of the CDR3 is TGTGCCACCAGCAGAAGAGGGGTTCTTGAGACCCAGTACTTC.

The CDR3 bases are TGTGCCAGCAGTCCACTAGTCCCAGAGACCCAGTACTTC. As protein: CASSPLVPETQYF. This chain links TRBV28 with TRBJ2-5; possible D gene TRBD2, 5 bases. Trimming removed 5 bases from V and 4 bases from J, with 11 bases in between. This CDR3 has 13 amino acids. Germline V CDR1 and CDR2: MDHEN, SYDVKM.

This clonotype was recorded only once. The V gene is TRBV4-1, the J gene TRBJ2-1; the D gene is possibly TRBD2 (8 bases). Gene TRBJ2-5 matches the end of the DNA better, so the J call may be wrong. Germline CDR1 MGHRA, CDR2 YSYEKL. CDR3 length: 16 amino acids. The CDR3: CASSQEEREGAKTQYF. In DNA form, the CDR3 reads TGCGCCAGCAGCCAAGAAGAACGGGAGGGGGCGAAGACCCAGTACTTC.

As DNA, the CDR3 is TGTGCCAGCTCACCAAGCCGGGACAGCTTTACTAACTATGGCTACACCTTC. This codes for CASSPSRDSFTNYGYTF. This chain links TRBV18 with TRBJ1-2, with TRBD1 matching over 7 bases. In germline, CDR1 is KGHSH, CDR2 LQKENI. Germline trimming cut 2 bases from V and 0 bases from J; bases unmatched to any gene: 9. There are 17 residues in the CDR3.

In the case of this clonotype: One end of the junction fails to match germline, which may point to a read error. The CDR3 DNA follows: TGCGCCAGCAGCCAAGAACCTGGGACAGAGGATTTC. Translation: CASSQEPGTEDF. The chain has TRBV4-1 and TRBJ1-2, with 7 bases lining up with TRBD1. CDR1 is MGHRA and CDR2 is YSYEKL in the germline V gene. This CDR3 contains 12 residues.

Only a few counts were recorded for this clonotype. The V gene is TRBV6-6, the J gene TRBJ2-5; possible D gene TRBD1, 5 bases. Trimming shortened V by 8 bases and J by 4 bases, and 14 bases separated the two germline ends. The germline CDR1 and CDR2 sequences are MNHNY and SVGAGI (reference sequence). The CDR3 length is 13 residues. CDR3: CASAGQWRETQYF. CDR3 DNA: TGTGCCAGCGCCGGACAATGGCGAGAGACCCAGTACTTC.

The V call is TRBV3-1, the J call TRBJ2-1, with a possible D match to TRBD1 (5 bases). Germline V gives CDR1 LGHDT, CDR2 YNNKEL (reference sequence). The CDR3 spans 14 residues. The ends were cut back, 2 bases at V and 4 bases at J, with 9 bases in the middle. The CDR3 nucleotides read TGTGCCAGCAGCCAAAGGGGCCGGTACAATGAGCAGTTCTTC. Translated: CASSQRGRYNEQFF.

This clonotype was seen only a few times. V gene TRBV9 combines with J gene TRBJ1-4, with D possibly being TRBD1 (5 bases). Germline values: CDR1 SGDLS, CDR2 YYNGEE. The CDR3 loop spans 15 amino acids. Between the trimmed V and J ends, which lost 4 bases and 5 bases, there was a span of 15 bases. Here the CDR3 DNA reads TGTGCCAGCAGCTCCGGAGGGGCAGAAAATGAAAAACTGTTTTTT. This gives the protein CASSSGGAENEKLFF.

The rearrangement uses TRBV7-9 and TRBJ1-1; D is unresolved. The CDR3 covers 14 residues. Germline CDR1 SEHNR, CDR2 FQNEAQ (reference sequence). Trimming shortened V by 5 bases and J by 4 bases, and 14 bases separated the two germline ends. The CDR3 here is CASSHENWGTEAFF. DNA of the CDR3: TGTGCCAGCAGCCACGAAAACTGGGGCACTGAAGCTTTCTTT.